Listed below are T cell receptor beta chains from one sample, sequenced in a study of T cells in localized non-small cell lung cancer. This table comes from immunoSEQ multiplex PCR, and its TCRdb copy is limited to in-frame clones, with some not included. The sample lists tens of thousands of clones; more than 75% were seen once. This specimen was PBMCs, taken before any cancer treatment. The receptor set was obtained from a female donor with stage II lung adenocarcinoma. The CDR3 runs from the conserved cysteine through the conserved F or W. Fields, in order: J gene, V gene, clone size, D gene, CDR3 DNA, CDR3 protein. The D gene is left open where the match is weak. Clone size, where shown, is once, few, many, or a class for clones that have expanded.

TRBJ2-7 | TRBV7-9 | . | TRBD1 | TGTGCCAGCAGCTTAGCGTTGAAGGGGGCAAGGTCCTACGAGCAGTACTTC | CASSLALKGARSYEQYF
TRBJ2-1 | TRBV4-2 | . | . | TGTGCCAGCAGCCAAGTCCAGGGAAGGGTATACAATGAGCAGTTCTTC | CASSQVQGRVYNEQFF
TRBJ2-1 | TRBV6-6 | . | TRBD2 | TGTGCCAGCAGTTATTTATCGACTAGCGGGGCCACTGAGCAGTTCTTC | CASSYLSTSGATEQFF
TRBJ2-1 | TRBV27 | . | . | TGTGCCAGCAGTTTATCGGGGGGGGCCTACTACAATGAGCAGTTCTTC | CASSLSGGAYYNEQFF
TRBJ2-1 | TRBV19 | . | TRBD1 | TGTGCCAGTAGGGCCGGGACAGGGCAATACAATGAGCAGTTCTTC | CASRAGTGQYNEQFF
TRBJ1-2 | TRBV6-1 | . | . | TGTGCCAGCAGTGACGCCTATGCCGGAAGGGGGTTAGCTAACTATGGCTACACCTTC | CASSDAYAGRGLANYGYTF
TRBJ2-7 | TRBV11-2 | . | . | TGTGCCAGCAGCTTAGATACCTACGAGCAGTACTTC | CASSLDTYEQYF
TRBJ2-5 | TRBV5-1 | . | . | TGCGCCAGCAGCCCGGAGGGGGGGAGGGCTCAAGAGACCCAGTACTTC | CASSPEGGRAQETQYF
TRBJ1-2 | TRBV6-1 | . | . | TGTGCCAGCACTTCAAGTCCCCTTAACTATGGCTACACCTTC | CASTSSPLNYGYTF
TRBJ1-2 | TRBV9 | . | TRBD1 | TGTGCCAGCAGCGAGACAGGGGACTATGGCTACACCTTC | CASSETGDYGYTF
TRBJ1-1 | TRBV6-5 | . | . | TGTGCCAGCAGCTCATACTCACGGAACACTGAAGCTTTCTTT | CASSSYSRNTEAFF
TRBJ2-3 | TRBV7-6 | . | TRBD2 | TGTGCCAGCGCCCCGGGGGGTCGTACAGATACGCAGTATTTT | CASAPGGRTDTQYF
TRBJ1-1 | TRBV6-1 | . | . | TGTGCCAGCGGACGACAGTTGAACACTGAAGCTTTCTTT | CASGRQLNTEAFF
TRBJ1-1 | TRBV10-2 | . | . | TGCGCCAGCAGCGCGAACAGGGAGGAGACTGAAGCTTTCTTT | CASSANREETEAFF
TRBJ1-4 | TRBV7-6 | . | TRBD1 | TGTGCCAGCAGCCCCGGGACAGGGGATGAAAAACTGTTTTTT | CASSPGTGDEKLFF
TRBJ1-2 | TRBV28 | . | . | TGTGCCAGCAGTTTTTTTGAAAACGTACCTGACTATGGCTACACCTTC | CASSFFENVPDYGYTF
TRBJ2-2 | TRBV18 | . | . | TGTGCCAGCTCACCAGTGGACATTACCGGGGAGCTGTTTTTT | CASSPVDITGELFF
TRBJ1-3 | TRBV19 | . | . | TGTGCCAGTAGTAAGGGGAACGGAAACACCATATATTTT | CASSKGNGNTIYF
TRBJ1-1 | TRBV5-1 | . | TRBD1 | TGCGCCAGCAGCTTGGTTTCCGGGACAGGGTCGGGGACTGAAGCTTTCTTT | CASSLVSGTGSGTEAFF
TRBJ1-1 | TRBV7-9 | . | . | TGTGCCAGCAGTCTGAAGGACAGCGCGAACACTGAAGCTTTCTTT | CASSLKDSANTEAFF
TRBJ1-1 | TRBV18 | once | . | TGTGCCAGCTCACCAACGACAGAGAACACTGAAGCTTTCTTT | CASSPTTENTEAFF
TRBJ2-7 | TRBV2 | . | . | TGTGCCAGCAGTGTGACGGGGGCGTACGAGCAGTACTTC | CASSVTGAYEQYF
TRBJ2-1 | TRBV5-1 | . | TRBD1 | TGCGCCAGCAGCTTTCAGGGGGCTATTTACAATGAGCAGTTCTTC | CASSFQGAIYNEQFF
TRBJ1-1 | TRBV18 | . | TRBD1 | TGTGCCAGCTCACCACGGGACAGGGGTCCAGGCACTGAAGCTTTCTTT | CASSPRDRGPGTEAFF
TRBJ1-4 | TRBV4-1 | few | TRBD1 | TGCGCCAGCAGCCAGATCGAAGGGGGCGCGGGTAATGAAAAACTGTTTTTT | CASSQIEGGAGNEKLFF
TRBJ2-1 | TRBV6-5 | . | TRBD2 | TGTGCCAGCAGTAGACTAGCGGGGGGTTCCAATGAGCAGTTCTTC | CASSRLAGGSNEQFF
TRBJ1-3 | TRBV30 | . | . | TGTGCCTCCACGGAAAGGGGGAACACCATATATTTT | CASTERGNTIYF
TRBJ2-7 | TRBV5-4 | few | . | TGTGCCAGCAGCGGGAGGACAGTCGGCGAGCAGTACTTC | CASSGRTVGEQYF
TRBJ2-7 | TRBV19 | . | TRBD1 | TGTGCCAGTAGTATGGGACAGGGCGCCTACGAGCAGTACTTC | CASSMGQGAYEQYF
TRBJ1-1 | TRBV5-6 | . | . | TGTGCCAGCAGCCTCGGATCAAAGAACACTGAAGCTTTCTTT | CASSLGSKNTEAFF
TRBJ2-7 | TRBV12-5 | few | . | TGTGCTAGTGGTTTAGGTCTTGCGCGTCGTGGACGGAGCTCCTACGAGCAGTACTTC | CASGLGLARRGRSSYEQYF
TRBJ2-3 | TRBV9 | . | TRBD2 | TGTGCCAGCAGCCAAGCTAGCGGGGGGACATTCACAGATACGCAGTATTTT | CASSQASGGTFTDTQYF
TRBJ1-1 | TRBV6-6 | . | . | TGTGCCAGCAGCCGTCCAATGAACACTGAAGCTTTCTTT | CASSRPMNTEAFF
TRBJ1-2 | TRBV6-1 | . | TRBD1 | TGTGCCAGCAGTGAAGCCCCGGGGGACAGGGTCGGCTACACCTTC | CASSEAPGDRVGYTF
TRBJ2-4 | TRBV11-2 | . | TRBD1 | TGTGCCAGCAGCTTCTCCGGGACAGGGAACATTCAGTACTTC | CASSFSGTGNIQYF
TRBJ2-3 | TRBV7-9 | once | . | TGTGCCAGCAGCCCGAGGGGCCCAGATACGCAGTATTTT | CASSPRGPDTQYF
TRBJ2-6 | TRBV5-1 | . | . | TGCGCCAGCGTTTCAAGAGGTTCACAAAGTCGGGCCAACGTCCTGACTTTC | CASVSRGSQSRANVLTF
TRBJ2-7 | TRBV2 | few | TRBD1 | TGTGCCAGCAGATTATGGACAGGGGACGGATACGAGCAGTACTTC | CASRLWTGDGYEQYF
TRBJ1-2 | TRBV27 | . | . | TGTGCCAGCAGTTTATCCCTTTACGGCTATGGCTACACCTTC | CASSLSLYGYGYTF
TRBJ1-5 | TRBV19 | . | TRBD1 | TGTGCCAGTAGAACAACAGGGGGCCCCAGTCTGCCCCAGCATTTT | CASRTTGGPSLPQHF
TRBJ1-1 | TRBV5-1 | . | . | TGCGCCAGCAGCTTGACAGGATTGAACACTGAAGCTTTCTTT | CASSLTGLNTEAFF
TRBJ1-2 | TRBV19 | once | . | TGTGCCAGTAGACCACCCAGGGAGTATGGCTACACCTTC | CASRPPREYGYTF
TRBJ2-7 | TRBV5-6 | once | TRBD1 | TGTGCCAGCAGCCCGTCGACAGGGGGCGGATACGAGCAGTACTTC | CASSPSTGGGYEQYF
TRBJ2-1 | TRBV11-2 | . | . | TGTGCCAGCAGCGTAGACTCAGTCCCGGTCAGAAACAATGAGCAGTTCTTC | CASSVDSVPVRNNEQFF
TRBJ1-6 | TRBV10-3 | . | . | TGTGCCATCAGCCCCGGCAAGCAAAATTCACCCCTCCACTTT | CAISPGKQNSPLHF
TRBJ2-7 | TRBV2 | . | TRBD2 | TGTGCCAGCAACGTAGCGGGGGCCTCCTACGAGCAGTACTTC | CASNVAGASYEQYF
TRBJ1-6 | TRBV5-1 | . | . | TGCGCCAGCAGCTCAGGGACGGCGATTTATAATTCACCCCTCCACTTT | CASSSGTAIYNSPLHF
TRBJ1-1 | TRBV29-1 | once | . | TGCAGCGTTGAGTTAAGTGGCACTGAAGCTTTCTTT | CSVELSGTEAFF
TRBJ1-5 | TRBV4-2 | . | . | TGTGCCAGCAGCCAAAGCGATGTGGAGCCCCAGCATTTT | CASSQSDVEPQHF
TRBJ1-5 | TRBV5-1 | . | . | TGCGCCAGCAGCTTGGCGGGTACAGGTGTGGGAGCCCAGCATTTT | CASSLAGTGVGAQHF
TRBJ1-2 | TRBV11-2 | . | . | TGTGCCAGCAGCTTGGGCACGGCCTCTAACTATGGCTACACCTTC | CASSLGTASNYGYTF
TRBJ1-4 | TRBV29-1 | . | . | TGCAGCGTCGGGGGGGCCAATGGAGAAAAACTGTTTTTT | CSVGGANGEKLFF
TRBJ1-1 | TRBV11-3 | . | . | TGTGCCAGCCCGTGGTGCGCTGAAGCTTTCTTT | CASPWCAEAFF